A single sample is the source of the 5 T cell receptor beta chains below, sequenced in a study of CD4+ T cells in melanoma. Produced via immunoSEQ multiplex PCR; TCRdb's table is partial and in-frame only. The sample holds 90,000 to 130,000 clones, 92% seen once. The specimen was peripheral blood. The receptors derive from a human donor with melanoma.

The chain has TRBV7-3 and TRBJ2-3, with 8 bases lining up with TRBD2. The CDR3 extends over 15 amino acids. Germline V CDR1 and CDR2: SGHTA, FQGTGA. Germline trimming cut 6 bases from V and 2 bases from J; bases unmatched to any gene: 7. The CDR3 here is CASSRLAGSTDTQYF. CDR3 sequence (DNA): TGTGCCAGCAGTCGGCTAGCGGGTTCCACAGATACGCAGTATTTT.

For the CDR3, the DNA is TGTGCCATCAAGCCGGGACAGGTATCCAACTATGGCTACACCTTC. Translation gives CAIKPGQVSNYGYTF. The chain links TRBV10-3 to TRBJ1-2; 8 bases agree with TRBD1. The CDR3 extends over 15 amino acids. The V segment lost 7 bases and the J segment 2 bases; nucleotides outside the gene matches: 9. Germline values: CDR1 ENHRY, CDR2 SYGVKD.

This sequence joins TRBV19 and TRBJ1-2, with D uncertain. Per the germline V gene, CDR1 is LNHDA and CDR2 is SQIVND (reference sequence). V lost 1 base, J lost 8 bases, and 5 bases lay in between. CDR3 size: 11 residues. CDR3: CASSIGPGYTF. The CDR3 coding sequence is TGTGCCAGTAGTATAGGACCCGGCTACACCTTC.

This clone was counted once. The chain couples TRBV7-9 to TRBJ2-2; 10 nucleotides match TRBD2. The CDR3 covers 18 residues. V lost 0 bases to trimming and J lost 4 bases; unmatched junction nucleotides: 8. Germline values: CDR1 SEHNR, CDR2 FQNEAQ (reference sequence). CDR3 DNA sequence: TGTGCCAGCAGCTTAGCGCACCTAGCGGGAGAGGGCACCGGGGAGCTGTTTTTT. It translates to CASSLAHLAGEGTGELFF.

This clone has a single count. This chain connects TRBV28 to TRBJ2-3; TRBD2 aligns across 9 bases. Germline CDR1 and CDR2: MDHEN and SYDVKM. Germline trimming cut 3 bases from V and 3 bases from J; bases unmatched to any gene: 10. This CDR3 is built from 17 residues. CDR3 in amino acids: CASSLAYSGSGTDTQYF. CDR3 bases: TGTGCCAGCAGTTTGGCGTATAGCGGGAGCGGGACAGATACGCAGTATTTT. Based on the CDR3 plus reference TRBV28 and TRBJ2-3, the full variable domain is DVKVTQSSRYLVKRTGEKVFLECVQDMDHENMFWYRQDPGLGLRLIYFSYDVKMKEKGDIPEGYSVSREKKERFSLILESASTNQTSMYLCASSLAYSGSGTDTQYFGPGTRLTVL.